Below, 20 T cell receptor beta chains from the same sample are listed, as sequenced in a study of molecular identifiers for immune sequencing clone quantification. In TCRdb, the PCR reads were re-called with MiXCR into one record per CDR3 protein. The sample holds about 510,000 distinct CDR3 sequences; around 23% are singletons and the top ten take 0.7% to 0.9%. The specimen was naive CD8+ T cells from blood, with Jurkat cell RNA spiked in. Subset reported: FACS-sorted CD8+CD4-CCR7+CD45RA+ naive T cells. The receptors were gathered from a human donor in good health. Some libraries in this study had Jurkat cell RNA spiked in.

With respect to this clonotype: With a much larger clone just one base away, this may be a read error. This sequence joins TRBV14 and TRBJ1-5, with D possibly being TRBD1 (5 bases). The CDR3 totals 16 residues. Germline V gene lookup returns CDR1 SGHDN and CDR2 FVKESK. The CDR3 region has the DNA TGTGCCAGCAGCCAAGTTCGCAGGGATAGCAATCAGCCCCCGCATTTT. It yields the protein CASSQVRRDSNQPPHF.

This clonotype was observed many times. The chain recombines TRBV2 with TRBJ2-3, with D uncertain. The germline V gene has CDR1 SNHLY and CDR2 FYNNEI. The V end lost 5 bases, the J end lost 10 bases, and 28 bases lay between the germline ends. CDR3 length: 17 residues. The CDR3 region has the DNA TGTGCCAGCAGTCCCCCTTACACGGTACGCGATGGTTGGGCGCAGTATTTT. It is translated as CASSPPYTVRDGWAQYF.

A note on this clonotype: A read error may be the cause here, since a much bigger clone is one base away. This sequence joins TRBV4-2 and TRBJ1-5, with TRBD1 matching over 7 bases. The CDR3 loop spans 15 amino acids. Germline V gene lookup returns CDR1 LGHNA and CDR2 YNFKEQ. The CDR3 sequence: CASRQAETGNQPQHF. Written as DNA, the CDR3 is TGTGCCAGCCGCCAAGCGGAGACAGGGAATCAGCCCCAGCATTTT.

Comment on this clonotype: This may arise from a read error, as a much more abundant clone is one base away. The CDR3 carries no conserved terminal phenylalanine or tryptophan, so it likely arises from a read error. The rearrangement joins TRBV6-2 or TRBV6-3 to TRBJ1-1, with 8 positions matching TRBD1. This CDR3 has 15 amino acids. From germline, CDR1 is MNHEY and CDR2 SVGEGT. The CDR3, as DNA: TGTGCCAGCAGTAACTCAGGGGGCGGAGGCACTGAAGCTTTCTCT. This translates into CASSNSGGGGTEAFS.

The rearrangement uses TRBV27 and TRBJ1-1, with TRBD1 matching 8 bases. The germline V gene has CDR1 MNHEY and CDR2 SMNVEV (reference sequence). This CDR3 is 15 amino acids long. The J segment lost 4 bases and the V segment lost 0 bases, leaving 4 bases of the junction unmatched. The DNA for the CDR3 is TGTGCCAGCAGTTTATCATGGACAGGGACCACTGAAGCTTTCTTT. Protein: CASSLSWTGTTEAFF.

In DNA, the CDR3 is TGTGCCTGGAGTCTCCGGTGGGCTAGCGGGGCCTCCTACGAGCAGTACTTC. Residues: CAWSLRWASGASYEQYF. The chain is built from TRBV30 and TRBJ2-7, with 9 bases lining up with TRBD2. The CDR3 has 17 residues. The V and J ends lost 2 bases and 0 bases, in that order; junction bases with no gene match: 11. Germline-derived CDR1 and CDR2 are GTSNPN and SVGIG (reference sequence).

This clonotype was counted between two and nine times. This chain links TRBV19 with TRBJ1-2, with D possibly matching TRBD1 (6 bases). V lost 3 bases to trimming and J lost 1 base, with 15 bases between them. CDR3 length: 16 residues. The germline CDR1 and CDR2 sequences are LNHDA and SQIVND (reference sequence). In nucleotides, the CDR3 is TGTGCCAGTAGTATCACCCTACAGGGTCGTAACTATGGCTACACCTTC. This sequence encodes CASSITLQGRNYGYTF.

This clonotype was recorded many times. V is TRBV12-3 or TRBV12-4 and J is TRBJ2-6; D is unresolved. The CDR3 sequence is 12 residues long. V lost 1 base and J lost 12, with 7 bases in between. Here the CDR3 reads CASSLVGLVLTF. The CDR3 region has the DNA TGTGCCAGCAGTTTAGTGGGCCTCGTCCTGACTTTC.

This clonotype occurred a few times. The CDR3 here is CASKGTGSYEQYF. CDR3 DNA sequence: TGTGCCAGCAAAGGGACAGGGTCCTACGAGCAGTACTTC. The chain uses TRBV12-3 or TRBV12-4 and TRBJ2-7; TRBD1 agrees at 9 bases. Trimming cost V 7 bases and J 1 base; bases outside gene matches: 2. This CDR3 has 13 residues.

This clonotype was recorded a few times. The V call is TRBV12-3 or TRBV12-4, the J call TRBJ1-1; D may be TRBD1 (6 bases). V shed 6 bases and J shed 2 bases, with 13 bases lying between them. This CDR3 comprises 14 residues. CDR3: CASRSWTDNTEAFF. The DNA for the CDR3 is TGTGCCAGCAGGTCCTGGACAGACAACACTGAAGCTTTCTTT.

This clonotype was seen at least ten times. The chain carries TRBV7-9 and TRBJ2-2; D ambiguous. V was clipped by 5 bases and J by 6 bases, with 13 bases between them. The CDR3 is made up of 14 amino acids. Germline loops: CDR1 SEHNR, CDR2 FQNEAQ (reference sequence). The CDR3 reads CASSPRLGSGELFF. DNA for the CDR3: TGTGCCAGCAGCCCCCGGTTAGGTTCCGGGGAGCTGTTTTTT.

This clonotype came up many times. This sequence joins TRBV7-9 and TRBJ2-3, with D perhaps matching TRBD1 (6 bases). Trimming removed 1 base from V and 3 bases from J, with 14 bases in between. Germline CDR1 and CDR2: SEHNR and FQNEAQ (reference sequence). The CDR3 spans 16 residues. The CDR3 reads CASSLEQGGPTDTQYF. The CDR3 DNA sequence: TGTGCCAGCAGCTTAGAACAGGGTGGTCCAACAGATACGCAGTATTTT.

Turning to this clonotype: This may be a read error: a much more frequent sequence differs by one nucleotide. The rearrangement uses TRBV20-1 and TRBJ2-7; D gene uncertain. The V end lost 5 bases, the J end lost 0 bases, and 11 bases lay between the germline ends. In germline, CDR1 is DFQATT, CDR2 SNEGSKA (reference sequence). The length of the CDR3 is 13 residues. CDR3: CSALNTDSYEQYF. The DNA for the CDR3 is TGCAGTGCTCTAAACACAGACTCCTACGAGCAGTACTTC.

The chain links TRBV11-2 to TRBJ2-5; D gene unclear. Looked up from germline, CDR1 is SGHAT and CDR2 is FQNNGV. The CDR3 is 14 residues long. Between the trimmed V and J ends, which lost 4 bases and 0 bases, there was a span of 9 bases. The CDR3 loop reads CASSSLAYQETQYF. The CDR3 DNA reads as TGTGCCAGCAGCTCCCTGGCATACCAAGAGACCCAGTACTTC.

This clonotype was counted at least ten times. The chain is built from TRBV12-3 or TRBV12-4 and TRBJ1-1; D might be TRBD1 (5 bases). The CDR3 spans 14 residues. Trimming took off 6 bases at V and 3 bases at J, with 14 bases between the two ends. CDR3 loop: CASSTAGLYTEAFF. The CDR3 nucleotides are TGTGCCAGCAGCACCGCGGGACTGTACACTGAAGCTTTCTTT.

This clonotype was counted between two and nine times. This chain joins TRBV11-2 and TRBJ2-2; D is perhaps TRBD2 (6 bases). This CDR3 spans 19 amino acids. CDR1 and CDR2 (germline): SGHAT, FQNNGV. V was clipped by 5 bases and J by 0 bases, with 22 bases between them. The CDR3 DNA reads as TGTGCCAGCAGCCACCTTGGGCCCCAGCGGGTCCCGAACACCGGGGAGCTGTTTTTT. Encoded protein: CASSHLGPQRVPNTGELFF.

This clonotype was seen only a few times. The V call is TRBV30, the J call TRBJ2-7, with a tentative D call TRBD1 (6 bases). V gave up 1 base and J gave up 3 bases, with 16 bases separating them. The CDR3 extends over 15 amino acids. Germline CDR1 reads GTSNPN; CDR2 reads SVGIG (reference sequence). CDR3 region: CAWSALLGGYYEQYF. CDR3 bases: TGTGCCTGGAGTGCTTTATTAGGGGGATACTACGAGCAGTACTTC.

This rearrangement joins TRBV7-2 to TRBJ2-7; possibly TRBD2 for D (6 bases). The V gene's germline CDR1 is SGHTA and CDR2 FQGNSA. V was shortened by 3 bases and J by 0 bases, with 12 bases between the two germline ends. This CDR3 spans 15 amino acids. The CDR3 region is CASSFYLGGSYEQYF. The CDR3 DNA follows: TGTGCCAGCAGCTTCTATTTGGGGGGCTCCTACGAGCAGTACTTC. Complete variable domain (other parts from reference TRBV7-2 and TRBJ2-7): GAGVSQSPSNKVTEKGKDVELRCDPISGHTALYWYRQSLGQGLEFLIYFQGNSAPDKSGLPSDRFSAERTGGSVSTLTIQRTQQEDSAVYLCASSFYLGGSYEQYFGPGTRLTVT.

This clonotype was recorded a few times. The chain couples TRBV27 to TRBJ2-2; 10 bases map to TRBD2. The CDR3 has 14 residues. Germline CDR1 and CDR2: MNHEY and SMNVEV (reference sequence). J gave up 6 bases and V 5 bases, and 3 bases lay outside the gene matches. The CDR3 region has the DNA TGTGCCAGCAGTGCTGGACTAGCGGCCGGGGAGCTGTTTTTT. It encodes CASSAGLAAGELFF.

V and J are TRBV20-1 and TRBJ2-7; D is perhaps TRBD1 or TRBD2 (6 bases each). The V and J ends lost 0 bases and 0 bases respectively, with 15 bases between them. The CDR3 sequence is 16 residues long. Germline assignment: CDR1 DFQATT and CDR2 SNEGSKA (reference sequence). Here the CDR3 DNA reads TGCAGTGCTAGAGATATTTTGGGGGGCCTCTCCTACGAGCAGTACTTC. Amino acids: CSARDILGGLSYEQYF.